This TCR beta chain is from a study of T cell repertoires in cytomegalovirus infection. The wider study: A matching HLA type, together with CMV infection, was signaled by public TCR beta signatures.

TCRdb re-called the reads with MiXCR, one entry per CDR3 protein. The sample has fewer than 900,000 distinct CDR3 sequences, under 35% seen once. Concerning this clonotype: Its specificity is unknown.

This CDR3 region has 14 residues. Germline-derived CDR1 and CDR2 are LNHDA and SQIVND (reference sequence). The germline V and J ends were trimmed by 6 bases and 7 bases, with 16 bases remaining between them. The sequence was collected from a human donor in good health (CMV status not recorded). Some clones in this sample may be carry-over from other donors' samples. The chain joins TRBV19 to TRBJ2-1; D is perhaps TRBD1 (6 bases). Sequenced material: cultured CD8+ T cells from PBMCs, taken from culture after CMV antigen stimulation. CDR3 DNA sequence: TGTGCCAGTAGAACCGGGACACTTTTTAATGAGCAGTTCTTC. Protein: CASRTGTLFNEQFF.